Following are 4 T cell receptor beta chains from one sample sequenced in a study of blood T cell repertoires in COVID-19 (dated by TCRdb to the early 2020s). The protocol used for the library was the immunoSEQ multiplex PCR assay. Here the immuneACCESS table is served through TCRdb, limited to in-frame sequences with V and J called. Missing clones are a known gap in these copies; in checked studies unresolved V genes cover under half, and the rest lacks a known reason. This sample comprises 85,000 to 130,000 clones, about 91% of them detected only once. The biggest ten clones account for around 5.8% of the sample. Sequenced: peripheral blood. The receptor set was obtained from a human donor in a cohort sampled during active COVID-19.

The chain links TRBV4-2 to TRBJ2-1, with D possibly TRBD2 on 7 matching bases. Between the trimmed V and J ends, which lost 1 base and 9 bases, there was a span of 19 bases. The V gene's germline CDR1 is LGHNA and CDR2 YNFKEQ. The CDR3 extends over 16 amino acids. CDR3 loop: CASSQVLSGGRFEQFF. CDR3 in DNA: TGTGCCAGCAGCCAAGTTCTTTCGGGGGGCCGGTTTGAGCAGTTCTTC.

For the CDR3, the DNA is TGTGCCAGCAGTGCCGGGGGAGCGGGAGCCTTAGATACGCAGTATTTT. This codes for CASSAGGAGALDTQYF. This chain links TRBV6-4 with TRBJ2-3; 8 bases are a match to TRBD2. Germline lookup yields CDR1 MRHNA and CDR2 SNTAGT. V gave up 4 bases and J gave up 5 bases; unmatched junction bases: 11. This CDR3 has 16 amino acids.

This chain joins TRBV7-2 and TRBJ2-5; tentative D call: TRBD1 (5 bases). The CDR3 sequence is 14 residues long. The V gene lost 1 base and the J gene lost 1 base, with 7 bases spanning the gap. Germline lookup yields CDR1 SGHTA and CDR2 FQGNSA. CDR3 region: CASSLVTVQETQYF. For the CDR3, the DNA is TGTGCCAGCAGCTTAGTGACAGTCCAAGAGACCCAGTACTTC.

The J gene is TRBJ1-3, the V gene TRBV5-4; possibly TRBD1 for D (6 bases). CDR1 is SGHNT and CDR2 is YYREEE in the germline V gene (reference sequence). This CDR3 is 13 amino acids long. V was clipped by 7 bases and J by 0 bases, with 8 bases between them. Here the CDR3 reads CASPGASGNTIYF. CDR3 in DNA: TGTGCCAGCCCAGGGGCCTCTGGAAACACCATATATTTT.